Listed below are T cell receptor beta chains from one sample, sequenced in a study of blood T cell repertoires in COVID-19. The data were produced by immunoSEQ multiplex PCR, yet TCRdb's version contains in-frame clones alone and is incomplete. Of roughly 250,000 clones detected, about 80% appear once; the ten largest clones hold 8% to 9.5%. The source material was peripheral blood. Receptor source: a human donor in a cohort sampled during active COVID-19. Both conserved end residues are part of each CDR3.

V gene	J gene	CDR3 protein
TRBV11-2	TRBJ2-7	CASSLGFGTYEQYF
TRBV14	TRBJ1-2	CASSQKTGPVYGYTF
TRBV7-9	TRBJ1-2	CASSSPRSTGRGDYGYTF
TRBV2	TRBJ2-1	CASSYGQSSYNEQFF
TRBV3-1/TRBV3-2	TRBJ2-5	CASSQAGRGGMKTQYF
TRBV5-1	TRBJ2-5	CASSPSPGRGEQETQYF
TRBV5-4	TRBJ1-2	CASSLHGNYGYTF
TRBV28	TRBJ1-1	CASRDTVANTEAFF
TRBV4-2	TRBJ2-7	CASSPFSTSAYYEQYF
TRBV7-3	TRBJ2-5	CASSSGLAGPQETQYF
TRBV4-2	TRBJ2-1	CASSRLASNEQFF
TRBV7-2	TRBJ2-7	CASRLAGDRSYEQYF
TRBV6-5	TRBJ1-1	CASRRTEKTEAFF
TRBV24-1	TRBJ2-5	CATSAGERAQETQYF
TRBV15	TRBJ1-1	CATSRRDRGRTEAFF
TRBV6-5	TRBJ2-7	CASSYSGIISSYEQYF
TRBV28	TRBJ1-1	CASSLQETEAFF
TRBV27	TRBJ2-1	CASSRDRPYNEQFF
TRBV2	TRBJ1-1	CASSDVQGAEAFF
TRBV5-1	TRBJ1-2	CASSLPGANYGYTF